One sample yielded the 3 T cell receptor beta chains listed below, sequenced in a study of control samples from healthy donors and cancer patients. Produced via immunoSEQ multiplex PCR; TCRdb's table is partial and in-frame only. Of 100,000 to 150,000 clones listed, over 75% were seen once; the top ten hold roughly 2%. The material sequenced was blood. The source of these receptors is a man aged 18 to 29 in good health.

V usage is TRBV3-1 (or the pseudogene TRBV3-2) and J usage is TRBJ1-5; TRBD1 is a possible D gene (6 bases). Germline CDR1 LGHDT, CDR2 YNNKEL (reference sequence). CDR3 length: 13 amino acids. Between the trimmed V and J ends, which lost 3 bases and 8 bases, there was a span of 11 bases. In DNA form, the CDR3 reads TGTGCCAGCAGCCACGACAGGACCAAGCCCCAGCATTTT. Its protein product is CASSHDRTKPQHF.

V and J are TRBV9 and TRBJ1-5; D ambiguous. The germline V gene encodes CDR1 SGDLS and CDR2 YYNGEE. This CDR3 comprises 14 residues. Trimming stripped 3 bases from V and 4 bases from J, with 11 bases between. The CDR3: CASSAAIGNQPQHF. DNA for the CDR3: TGTGCCAGCAGCGCCGCGATAGGTAATCAGCCCCAGCATTTT.

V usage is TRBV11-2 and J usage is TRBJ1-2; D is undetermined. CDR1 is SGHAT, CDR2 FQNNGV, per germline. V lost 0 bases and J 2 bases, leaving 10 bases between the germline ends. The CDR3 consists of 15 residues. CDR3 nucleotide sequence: TGTGCCAGCAGCTTAGAGGGGTCAACGAACTATGGCTACACCTTC. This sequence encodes CASSLEGSTNYGYTF.